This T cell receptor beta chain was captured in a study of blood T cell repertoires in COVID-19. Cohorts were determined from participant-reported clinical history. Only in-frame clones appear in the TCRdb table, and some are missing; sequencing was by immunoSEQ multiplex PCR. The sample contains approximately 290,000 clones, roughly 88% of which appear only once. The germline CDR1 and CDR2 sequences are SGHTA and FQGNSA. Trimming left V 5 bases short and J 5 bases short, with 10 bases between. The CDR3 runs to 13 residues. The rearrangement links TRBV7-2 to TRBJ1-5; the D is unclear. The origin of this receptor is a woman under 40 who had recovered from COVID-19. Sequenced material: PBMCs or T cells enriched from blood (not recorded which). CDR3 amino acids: CASSESGYQPQHF. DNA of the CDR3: TGTGCCAGCAGCGAAAGCGGTTATCAGCCCCAGCATTTT.